The present entry profiles one T cell receptor beta chain with its context. The data originate from a study of early T cells in non-severe SARS-CoV-2 infection. This CDR3 has 14 residues. Trimming took off 2 bases at V and 5 bases at J, with 12 bases between the two ends. In germline, CDR1 is SGHDN, CDR2 FVKESK. Individual cDNA molecules were tagged with unique molecular identifiers. TCRdb re-called the 5' RACE reads through MiXCR, storing one row per CDR3 protein. The sample lists 50,000 or so distinct CDR3 sequences, about 4.2% seen once, with roughly 6.4% in the top ten. This sequence originates from an adult who was a healthcare worker with PCR-confirmed SARS-CoV-2 infection or an uninfected control (not recorded which). The chain links TRBV14 to TRBJ2-5, with D perhaps matching TRBD1 or TRBD2 (6 bases each). Sequences were obtained from whole blood. The CDR3 DNA follows: TGTGCCAGCAGCCAACTCTCGGGGGCGGAGACCCAGTACTTC. It specifies CASSQLSGAETQYF.